Listed below are T cell receptor beta chains from one sample, sequenced in a study of T cell responses to AZD1222 COVID-19 vaccine. Measured with immunoSEQ multiplex PCR; TCRdb has only the in-frame clones, and not every one. The table has 150,000 or so clones, approximately 90% seen once. Sequencing was performed on peripheral blood, taken on day 0 of AZD1222 vaccination. These receptors originate from an adult in good health. The CDR3 runs from the conserved cysteine through the conserved F or W. D genes are given only for firm matches. Clone size is given for some rows only: seen once, a few or many times, or a class if the clone is expanded.

D,J,size,length,V,DNA,CDR3
NA,TRBJ2-7,NA,13,TRBV24-1,TGTGCCACCAGTGGGGACGGCTCCTACGAGCAGTACTTC,CATSGDGSYEQYF
TRBD2,TRBJ2-3,NA,16,TRBV6-5,TGTGCCAGCAGTTACGGGGCGGGGGGTGGCACAGATACGCAGTATTTT,CASSYGAGGGTDTQYF
TRBD1,TRBJ2-7,NA,15,TRBV7-9,TGTGCCAGCAGCTTCACCGGGACAGGGCTCCACGAGCAGTACTTC,CASSFTGTGLHEQYF
NA,TRBJ1-1,NA,13,TRBV18,TGTGCCAGCTCACCACCAGGGAGCGCTGAAGCTTTCTTT,CASSPPGSAEAFF
NA,TRBJ1-1,NA,14,TRBV6-5,TGTGCCAGCACCCCCCAAGGTGCTAACACTGAAGCTTTCTTT,CASTPQGANTEAFF
NA,TRBJ2-3,once,15,TRBV6-5,TGTGCCAGCAGTTCCGAGACTAGGTACCCAGATACGCAGTATTTT,CASSSETRYPDTQYF
TRBD1,TRBJ1-1,NA,14,TRBV10-3,TGTGCCATCAGTGAATTCGGACAGGGCACTGAAGCTTTCTTT,CAISEFGQGTEAFF
TRBD1,TRBJ1-3,NA,15,TRBV25-1,TGTGCCAGCTCCTCCCCCGGGACAGGGGGGAACACCATATATTTT,CASSSPGTGGNTIYF
NA,TRBJ2-7,NA,14,TRBV5-1,TGCGCCAGCAGCATTGGTGGGAGCTCCTACGAGCAGTACTTC,CASSIGGSSYEQYF
TRBD1,TRBJ2-3,NA,17,TRBV18,TGTGCCAGCTCACCACCGAGGACGGGACAGGGGACAGATACGCAGTATTTT,CASSPPRTGQGTDTQYF
NA,TRBJ2-1,once,11,TRBV5-1,TGCGCCAGCATGGCCTACAATGAGCAGTTCTTC,CASMAYNEQFF
TRBD1,TRBJ1-2,NA,14,TRBV5-4,TGTGCCAGTAGTGACAGGGGCCCCCTCGGGGGCTACACCTTC,CASSDRGPLGGYTF
NA,TRBJ1-1,once,15,TRBV6-1,TGTGCCAGCAGTCCAGGGGCCCCTATGAACACTGAAGCTTTCTTT,CASSPGAPMNTEAFF
TRBD1,TRBJ1-1,NA,17,TRBV4-1,TGCGCCAGCAGCCAAAAGAGGGGAAGGGACAGGGCGGGTGAAGCTTTCTTT,CASSQKRGRDRAGEAFF
NA,TRBJ1-1,NA,14,TRBV7-2,TGTGCCAGCAGCTTAGTTTCAGGGCACACTGAAGCTTTCTTT,CASSLVSGHTEAFF
NA,TRBJ2-2,NA,15,TRBV6-1,TGTGCCAGCAGGGTTCCCCCCGGGACCACCGGGGAGCTGTTTTTT,CASRVPPGTTGELFF
NA,TRBJ1-4,NA,15,TRBV2,TGTGCCAGCACGGCGCAGGGTGTCCAAGGAGAAAAACTGTTTTTT,CASTAQGVQGEKLFF
TRBD1,TRBJ1-1,NA,15,TRBV5-1,TGCGCCAGCAGCTTGGTCCAGGGGGCGAACACTGAAGCTTTCTTT,CASSLVQGANTEAFF
NA,TRBJ1-1,once,13,TRBV2,TGTGCCAGCAGTTATGGGGGGAACACTGAAGCTTTCTTT,CASSYGGNTEAFF
TRBD2,TRBJ2-1,NA,19,TRBV7-2,TGTGCCAGCATCCATCTAGGGGGGAGCGGGGGCCGCCCCTACAATGAGCAGTTCTTC,CASIHLGGSGGRPYNEQFF
NA,TRBJ2-7,NA,13,TRBV30,TGTGCCTGGACGCGTGGACTTTTCCACGAGCAGTACTTC,CAWTRGLFHEQYF
TRBD1,TRBJ2-5,NA,12,TRBV6-2/TRBV6-3,TGTGCCAGCAGTACAGGGGGGGAGACCCAGTACTTC,CASSTGGETQYF
NA,TRBJ1-5,NA,15,TRBV4-2,TGTGCCAGCAGCCAAGATGGGTCTTTCAATCAGCCCCAGCATTTT,CASSQDGSFNQPQHF
NA,TRBJ1-2,few,16,TRBV4-3,TGCGCCAGCAGCCAACAAACCAGGGCAGGGGAGTATGGCTACACCTTC,CASSQQTRAGEYGYTF
TRBD2,TRBJ2-5,NA,18,TRBV7-9,TGTGCCAGCAGCTTAACAACTAGCGGGGGGTTATGGAGCGAGACCCAGTACTTC,CASSLTTSGGLWSETQYF
NA,TRBJ1-2,NA,13,TRBV6-5,TGTGCCAGCACCCCACAGGGTCCTTATGGCTACACCTTC,CASTPQGPYGYTF
TRBD1,TRBJ1-2,NA,16,TRBV6-1,TGTGCCAGCAGTGTCGAAGGGAGACAGGGGGTATCTGGCTACACCTTC,CASSVEGRQGVSGYTF
TRBD1,TRBJ2-7,NA,14,TRBV7-2,TGTGCCAGCAGCTCCAACAGGGGTCCCTACGAGCAGTACTTC,CASSSNRGPYEQYF
NA,TRBJ1-3,NA,13,TRBV5-1,TGCGCCAGCAGCTTGGATGCTGGAAACACCATATATTTT,CASSLDAGNTIYF
NA,TRBJ1-6,few,13,TRBV5-4,TGTGCCAGCAGCTTGGAACAGCATTCACCCCTCCACTTT,CASSLEQHSPLHF
TRBD1,TRBJ2-5,NA,14,TRBV6-2/TRBV6-3,TGTGCCAGCAGTTCAACGGACAGGATAGAGACCCAGTACTTC,CASSSTDRIETQYF
TRBD2,TRBJ2-1,NA,17,TRBV5-1,TGCGCCAGCAGCATATGGACTAGCGGGGGGGCCTGGAATGAGCAGTTCTTC,CASSIWTSGGAWNEQFF
NA,TRBJ2-7,once,15,TRBV6-6,TGTGCCAGCAGGCCCGGGCAGATGGGGTCCTACGAGCAGTACTTC,CASRPGQMGSYEQYF
NA,TRBJ1-2,NA,14,TRBV4-2,TGTGCCAGTACGCGGGGGGAGGGTAATTATGGCTACACCTTC,CASTRGEGNYGYTF
TRBD1,TRBJ2-5,NA,15,TRBV19,TGTGCCAGTAGACTACGGGACAGGGGGCTGGAGACCCAGTACTTC,CASRLRDRGLETQYF
NA,TRBJ2-7,NA,17,TRBV24-1,TGTGCCACCAGTGATTTATCAGGCAGGGAGGCCTCCTACGAGCAGTACTTC,CATSDLSGREASYEQYF
TRBD1,TRBJ1-3,NA,14,TRBV28,TGTGCCAGCAGCTTGACAGGGCGCGGAAACACCATATATTTT,CASSLTGRGNTIYF
NA,TRBJ1-3,NA,14,TRBV5-1,TGCGCCAGCAGCTTGGGACAGCCTGGAAACACCATATATTTT,CASSLGQPGNTIYF
NA,TRBJ1-3,NA,15,TRBV5-1,TGCGCCAGCAGCTCTGTCCCGGGACAAGGAAACACCATATATTTT,CASSSVPGQGNTIYF
TRBD1,TRBJ1-2,NA,13,TRBV5-1,TGCGCCAGCAGCTACGACAGGGACTATGGCTACACCTTC,CASSYDRDYGYTF
TRBD1,TRBJ2-7,NA,16,TRBV27,TGTGCCAGCAGCAGCATAACCGGGACAGGAGTCTACGAGCAGTACTTC,CASSSITGTGVYEQYF
NA,TRBJ1-3,once,14,TRBV6-5,TGTGCCAGCAGTTACCGGGGGGACGGAAACACCATATATTTT,CASSYRGDGNTIYF
NA,TRBJ2-1,NA,13,TRBV15,TGTGCCACCAGCAGCAAGCGAACGGGGGAGCAGTTCTTC,CATSSKRTGEQFF
NA,TRBJ2-5,NA,12,TRBV27,TGTGCCAGCAGTTCTAGGGGAGAGACCCAGTACTTC,CASSSRGETQYF
TRBD1,TRBJ1-2,NA,15,TRBV10-3,TGTGCCATCCATCGGGCTCCGGACAGGGGATTTGGCTACACCTTC,CAIHRAPDRGFGYTF
NA,TRBJ2-1,NA,15,TRBV19,TGTGCCAGTAGTATAGGTGAAGACAGCGGAAGTGAGCAGTTCTTC,CASSIGEDSGSEQFF
NA,TRBJ2-5,NA,17,TRBV5-5,TGTGCCAGCAGCTTTTTATTCCCAACATTCAGACAAGAGACCCAGTACTTC,CASSFLFPTFRQETQYF
TRBD1,TRBJ1-1,once,18,TRBV7-9,TGTGCCAGCAGCTTCGGGACAGGGGGCAGTTGGATGAACACTGAAGCTTTCTTT,CASSFGTGGSWMNTEAFF
TRBD2,TRBJ2-3,NA,14,TRBV7-2,TGTGCCAGCAGTCCTCTAGCGGGGGTGGATACGCAGTATTTT,CASSPLAGVDTQYF
TRBD1,TRBJ1-4,NA,17,TRBV4-1,TGCGCCAGCAGCCAAGGTCGGGGTGAGGGGGCGCATGAAAAACTGTTTTTT,CASSQGRGEGAHEKLFF
NA,TRBJ1-6,NA,15,TRBV2,TGTGCCAGCAGTGAAGGACAGTTTTATAATTCACCCCTCCACTTT,CASSEGQFYNSPLHF
NA,TRBJ1-1,NA,15,TRBV6-6,TGTGCCAGCAGTGGCCAGGGTTTTATGAACACTGAAGCTTTCTTT,CASSGQGFMNTEAFF
TRBD2,TRBJ2-3,once,15,TRBV3-1/TRBV3-2,TGTGCCAGCAGCCGGGGGGGTACCAGCACAGATACGCAGTATTTT,CASSRGGTSTDTQYF
NA,TRBJ1-2,NA,13,TRBV28,TGTGCCAGCAGTTTATTTACCCCCGGGGACTACACCTTC,CASSLFTPGDYTF
TRBD1,TRBJ2-3,NA,14,TRBV5-1,TGCGCCAGCAGCTCTGGACAGGGAACAGATACGCAGTATTTT,CASSSGQGTDTQYF
NA,TRBJ2-1,once,12,TRBV12-3/TRBV12-4,TGTGCCAGCAGGACGGGTGGACGTGAGCAGTTCTTC,CASRTGGREQFF